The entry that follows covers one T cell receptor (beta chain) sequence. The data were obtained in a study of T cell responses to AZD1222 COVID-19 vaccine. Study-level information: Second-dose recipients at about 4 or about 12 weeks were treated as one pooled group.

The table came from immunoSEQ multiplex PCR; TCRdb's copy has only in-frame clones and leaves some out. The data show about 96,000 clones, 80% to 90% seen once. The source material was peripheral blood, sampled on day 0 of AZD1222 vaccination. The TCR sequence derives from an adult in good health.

The CDR3 coding sequence is TGCGCCAGCAGCTTGACTGCGGTAGGAGGGACCCAGTACTTC. Its translation: CASSLTAVGGTQYF. This sequence joins TRBV5-1 and TRBJ2-5, with D possibly matching TRBD2 (5 bases). The CDR3 is made up of 14 amino acids. CDR1 SGHRS and CDR2 YFSETQ come from the germline V gene. Trimming shortened V by 1 base and J by 7 bases, and 14 bases separated the two germline ends.